This T cell receptor (beta chain) was retrieved from a study of PD-L1 blockade in urothelial cancer. In the study overall: Dosed intravenously at 1,200 mg every 3 weeks, atezolizumab was initiated by patients around 2014. About 90% of the 29 patients were males with bladder-origin urothelial cancer. Researchers found blood samples held a median of approximately 150,000 T cells.

Germline assignment: CDR1 MNHEY and CDR2 SMNVEV (reference sequence). After removal of 2 bases from V and 1 base from J, the junction contained 6 bases not matched to a gene. The CDR3 runs 16 residues. As for time point: pretreatment peripheral blood. Sequencing used immunoSEQ multiplex PCR; TCRdb keeps in-frame clones, though not all of them. The data hold some 52,000 clones, with about 75% observed a single time. The chain uses TRBV27 and TRBJ2-7, with TRBD1 matching over 9 bases. The sequencing here drew on PBMCs, taken around atezolizumab (anti-PD-L1) treatment. The TCR comes from a man aged 65-85 years with urothelial cancer. CDR3 sequence reads: CASSLRGTGYSYEQYF. The CDR3 DNA is TGTGCCAGCAGTTTAAGAGGGACAGGGTATTCCTACGAGCAGTACTTC.